These 24 T cell receptor beta chains share one sample of origin, sequenced in a study of PD-1 blockade in classical Hodgkin lymphoma. Time point defined: cycle 4 day 1 (C4D1), after less than 7 weeks of nivolumab. Each patient's relapse followed autologous stem cell transplantation, and brentuximab vedotin exposure varied. The data were produced by immunoSEQ multiplex PCR, yet TCRdb's version contains in-frame clones alone and is incomplete. Here the sample spans tens of thousands of clones, 77% being singletons. The material sequenced was peripheral blood mononuclear cells (PBMCs), taken before the fourth cycle of nivolumab. These receptors all stem from a human donor with classical Hodgkin lymphoma.

Worth noting for this clone: Other DNA sequences from this sample encode an identical CDR3 as well. The chain joins TRBV18 to TRBJ2-2; D gene ambiguous. The V end was cut by 2 bases, the J end by 5 bases, with 0 bases between. CDR1 is KGHSH and CDR2 is LQKENI in the germline V gene. The CDR3 sequence is 11 residues long. CDR3 loop: CASSPTGELFF. CDR3 nucleotide sequence: TGTGCCAGCTCACCAACCGGGGAGCTGTTTTTT.

This clone was seen once. The J gene is TRBJ2-5, the V gene TRBV7-8, with 9 bases that match TRBD1. V lost 6 bases, J lost 5 bases, and 10 bases stayed unmatched. The CDR3 length is 15 residues. Germline-derived CDR1 and CDR2 are SGHVS and FQNEAQ. In nucleotides, the CDR3 is TGTGCCAGCAGACGAAACAGGGGGCGGGGGGAGACCCAGTACTTC. Protein sequence: CASRRNRGRGETQYF.

The chain combines TRBV4-3 with TRBJ1-5; the D is unclear. V lost 0 bases and J lost 4, with 10 bases in between. The CDR3 is 15 residues long. Germline V CDR1 and CDR2: LGHNA, YSLEER. This chain's CDR3 is CASSQEVGANQPQHF. As DNA, the CDR3 is TGCGCCAGCAGCCAAGAGGTCGGAGCTAATCAGCCCCAGCATTTT.

The gene calls are TRBV28 and TRBJ1-1, with TRBD1 matching over 12 bases. V was clipped by 3 bases and J by 11 bases; unmatched bases: 10. This CDR3 region has 15 residues. The V gene's germline CDR1 is MDHEN and CDR2 SYDVKM. The chain's CDR3 is CASSFSGQGAPGAFF. For the CDR3, the DNA is TGTGCCAGCAGTTTCTCGGGACAGGGGGCGCCGGGGGCTTTCTTT.

The V and J genes are TRBV5-3 and TRBJ2-5; D ambiguous. TRBV5-3 is reported as an ORF; its role is uncertain. CDR3 length: 13 amino acids. V lost 3 bases and J 2 bases, leaving 8 bases between the germline ends. This chain's CDR3 is CARSSFRQETQYF. The CDR3 region has the DNA TGTGCCAGAAGCTCCTTTAGACAAGAGACCCAGTACTTC.

The chain is built from TRBV28 and TRBJ1-2; weak D call: TRBD1 (5 bases). CDR1 is MDHEN, CDR2 SYDVKM, per germline. V was pared by 2 bases and J by 2 bases, with 12 bases between. The CDR3 is made up of 15 amino acids. The CDR3 sequence is CASSLPGTGNYGYTF. The DNA of the CDR3 is TGTGCCAGCAGTTTACCGGGGACCGGAAACTATGGCTACACCTTC.

The chain links TRBV28 to TRBJ2-2; maybe TRBD2 (6 bases). The CDR3 spans 15 residues. Trimming cost V 4 bases and J 4 bases, with 13 bases left between them. Germline V gene lookup returns CDR1 MDHEN and CDR2 SYDVKM. Here the CDR3 DNA reads TGTGCCAGCAGTTCGGGGGACTTAGCCACCGGGGAGCTGTTTTTT. Amino acid sequence: CASSSGDLATGELFF.

The chain links TRBV5-4 to TRBJ2-2, with 7 bases identical to TRBD1. This CDR3 is 15 amino acids long. Germline trimming cut 4 bases from V and 5 bases from J; bases unmatched to any gene: 8. Germline V gene lookup returns CDR1 SGHNT and CDR2 YYREEE (reference sequence). In DNA form, the CDR3 reads TGTGCCAGCAGCCGCAGACAGGGAAGGACCGGGGAGCTGTTTTTT. Protein sequence: CASSRRQGRTGELFF.

The chain employs TRBV7-2 and TRBJ1-2, with a weak D call TRBD1 (6 bases). The CDR3 runs 15 residues. V was shortened by 0 bases and J by 4 bases, with 12 bases between the two germline ends. Germline V gives CDR1 SGHTA, CDR2 FQGNSA. The CDR3 region has the DNA TGTGCCAGCAGCTTAGCGGAAGGCAGGGGCTATGGCTACACCTTC. It encodes CASSLAEGRGYGYTF.

This chain links TRBV7-2 with TRBJ1-4, with 8 bases lining up with TRBD1. Germline V CDR1 and CDR2: SGHTA, FQGNSA. This CDR3 has 17 residues. V lost 1 base to trimming and J lost 4 bases; unmatched junction nucleotides: 8. The CDR3 DNA reads as TGTGCCAGCAGCTTAGTCGGCAGGGGGCGAGGTAATGAAAAACTGTTTTTT. Translating it yields CASSLVGRGRGNEKLFF.

The V call is TRBV4-3, the J call TRBJ2-3; 9 nucleotides match TRBD2. Losses at the gene ends were 3 bases for V and 5 bases for J; bases not matched to a gene: 12. The CDR3 is 17 residues long. Looked up from germline, CDR1 is LGHNA and CDR2 is YSLEER. This chain's CDR3 is CASSQYLGGGALDTQYF. CDR3 coding DNA: TGCGCCAGCAGCCAGTATCTGGGCGGGGGGGCTCTAGATACGCAGTATTTT.

The V gene is TRBV29-1, the J gene TRBJ2-7; 9 bases are shared with TRBD1. Germline V gives CDR1 SQVTM, CDR2 ANQGSEA. This CDR3 region has 13 residues. V lost 2 bases to trimming and J lost 2 bases; unmatched junction nucleotides: 1. This CDR3 reads CSVEWTGAYEQYF. The CDR3 region has the DNA TGCAGCGTTGAATGGACAGGGGCCTACGAGCAGTACTTC.

The chain's CDR3 is CAWSVRSGLSTEAFF. For the CDR3, the DNA is TGTGCCTGGAGTGTACGATCCGGGCTTAGCACTGAAGCTTTCTTT. This chain uses TRBV30 with TRBJ1-1, with D unresolved. Trimming removed 0 bases from V and 4 bases from J, with 15 bases in between. The CDR3 is 15 amino acids. CDR1 is GTSNPN, CDR2 SVGIG, per germline (reference sequence).

The rearrangement links TRBV2 to TRBJ2-1; 7 bases line up with TRBD2. V trimming: 0 bases; J trimming: 2 bases; junction bases outside the gene matches: 7. The germline gives CDR1 SNHLY, CDR2 FYNNEI. The CDR3 totals 17 residues. DNA of the CDR3: TGTGCCAGCAGTGAAGCATTGGGAGCGGGGACCTACAATGAGCAGTTCTTC. Its translation is CASSEALGAGTYNEQFF.

This clone was observed a handful of times. The chain couples TRBV7-6 to TRBJ2-6, with 9 bases fitting TRBD1. J gave up 1 base and V 5 bases, and 9 bases lay outside the gene matches. The V gene's germline CDR1 is SGHVS and CDR2 FNYEAQ. The CDR3 has 18 residues. The CDR3 protein is CASSPPHGTGSGANVLTF. CDR3 in DNA: TGTGCCAGCAGCCCACCCCACGGGACAGGGTCTGGGGCCAACGTCCTGACTTTC.

By share of the sample, this clone is medium-sized. V and J are TRBV4-3 and TRBJ2-7; D possibly corresponds to TRBD1 (6 bases). The CDR3 has 16 amino acids. V dropped 0 bases and J dropped 0 bases, with 12 bases sitting between them. CDR1 LGHNA and CDR2 YSLEER come from the germline V gene. The CDR3 reads CASSQEYGDTSYEQYF. The CDR3 DNA is TGCGCCAGCAGCCAAGAATATGGGGACACCTCCTACGAGCAGTACTTC.

The chain links TRBV7-6 to TRBJ2-7; maybe TRBD1 (6 bases). This CDR3 is built from 16 residues. Germline CDR1 is SGHVS and CDR2 is FNYEAQ. The germline V and J ends were trimmed by 5 bases and 0 bases, with 17 bases remaining between them. As DNA, the CDR3 is TGTGCCAGCAGCCCCATTATGTCCAGGGGCTCCTACGAGCAGTACTTC. As protein: CASSPIMSRGSYEQYF. Full variable domain (rest looked up from reference TRBV7-6 and TRBJ2-7): GAGVSQSPRYKVTKRGQDVALRCDPISGHVSLYWYRQALGQGPEFLTYFNYEAQQDKSGLPNDRFSAERPEGSISTLTIQRTEQRDSAMYRCASSPIMSRGSYEQYFGPGTRLTVT.

The chain couples TRBV28 to TRBJ1-2, with 7 bases lining up with TRBD1. V lost 0 bases, J lost 4 bases, and 17 bases stayed unmatched. The CDR3 totals 19 residues. In germline, CDR1 is MDHEN, CDR2 SYDVKM. The CDR3: CASSLWGGAGGPRSYGYTF. The CDR3 DNA reads as TGTGCCAGCAGTTTATGGGGTGGGGCAGGGGGACCGCGTTCCTATGGCTACACCTTC.

J is TRBJ2-7 and V is TRBV4-2; D not certain. The V and J ends lost 6 bases and 5 bases respectively, with 11 bases between them. CDR3 length: 12 residues. The V gene's germline CDR1 is LGHNA and CDR2 YNFKEQ. The CDR3 reads CASRYNRNEQYF. CDR3 sequence (DNA): TGTGCCAGCAGATACAACCGGAACGAGCAGTACTTC.

The chain recombines TRBV7-2 with TRBJ1-1; D unresolved. The germline CDR1 and CDR2 sequences are SGHTA and FQGNSA. This CDR3 contains 13 residues. V was shortened by 2 bases and J by 3 bases, with 7 bases between the two germline ends. CDR3 coding DNA: TGTGCCAGCAGCTTAAATCGGGACACTGAAGCTTTCTTT. This codes for CASSLNRDTEAFF. The variable domain in full, completed from reference TRBV7-2 and TRBJ1-1, reads GAGVSQSPSNKVTEKGKDVELRCDPISGHTALYWYRQSLGQGLEFLIYFQGNSAPDKSGLPSDRFSAERTGGSVSTLTIQRTQQEDSAVYLCASSLNRDTEAFFGQGTRLTVV.

The chain recombines TRBV6-5 with TRBJ2-2; TRBD2 might be the D (6 bases). The CDR3 contains 14 residues. Trimming removed 6 bases at V and 2 bases at J, with 10 bases between. The V gene's germline CDR1 is MNHEY and CDR2 SVGAGI. CDR3 sequence (DNA): TGTGCCAGCAGGTGGGGGGTAAACACCGGGGAGCTGTTTTTT. Amino acid sequence: CASRWGVNTGELFF.

A single count supports this clone. This chain links TRBV7-2 with TRBJ1-2; 8 bases align to TRBD1. Trimming at V came to 3 bases and at J to 8 bases, leaving 5 bases not matched to a gene. The CDR3 spans 13 residues. Per germline, CDR1 SGHTA and CDR2 FQGNSA. CDR3 residues: CASSFGQGDGYTF. DNA of the CDR3: TGTGCCAGCAGCTTCGGACAGGGCGACGGCTACACCTTC.

The chain uses TRBV7-6 and TRBJ2-7; D may be TRBD2 (5 bases). Germline-derived CDR1 and CDR2 are SGHVS and FNYEAQ. Trimming removed 3 bases from V and 3 bases from J, with 6 bases in between. The CDR3 covers 12 residues. CDR3 loop: CASSFGDYEQYF. In DNA, the CDR3 is TGTGCCAGCAGCTTCGGGGACTACGAGCAGTACTTC.

The chain couples TRBV28 to TRBJ2-3, with a tentative D call TRBD2 (5 bases). There are 12 residues in the CDR3. With 2 bases removed from V and 14 bases from J, the gap between germline ends came to 14 bases. Germline-derived CDR1 and CDR2 are MDHEN and SYDVKM. CDR3 in DNA: TGTGCCAGCAGTTTAGGCGTTCCGGGGAGGTATTTT. Translation gives CASSLGVPGRYF.